These 13 T cell receptor beta chains were sequenced from one sample in a study of control samples from healthy donors and cancer patients. Using immunoSEQ multiplex PCR, the repertoire was profiled, and TCRdb retains in-frame clones only, with some absent. The sample lists roughly 190,000 clones; 91% were seen once. The material sequenced was blood. The receptors shown here come from a woman younger than 45 in good health.

V usage is TRBV3-1 (or the pseudogene TRBV3-2) and J usage is TRBJ1-1; 10 nucleotides match TRBD1. After removal of 4 bases from V and 1 base from J, the junction contained 6 bases not matched to a gene. The CDR3 is made up of 16 amino acids. Germline V gene sequence: CDR1 LGHDT, CDR2 YNNKEL (reference sequence). The CDR3 spells CASSPRQGARNTEAFF. Here the CDR3 DNA reads TGTGCCAGCAGCCCCCGACAGGGGGCTAGGAACACTGAAGCTTTCTTT.

The chain carries TRBV9 and TRBJ1-3; D perhaps matches TRBD1 (5 bases). The CDR3 extends over 15 amino acids. CDR1 SGDLS and CDR2 YYNGEE come from the germline V gene. The germline V and J ends were trimmed by 0 bases and 4 bases, with 11 bases remaining between them. CDR3 amino acids: CASSVARGSGNTIYF. The CDR3 nucleotides are TGTGCCAGCAGCGTAGCTCGGGGGTCCGGAAACACCATATATTTT.

The V and J genes are TRBV7-2 and TRBJ2-2; D gene uncertain. The CDR3 consists of 13 residues. Germline V CDR1 and CDR2: SGHTA, FQGNSA. V lost 1 base and J 4 bases, leaving 4 bases between the germline ends. The DNA of the CDR3 is TGTGCCAGCAGCTTAGGGGGCACCGGGGAGCTGTTTTTT. Translating gives CASSLGGTGELFF.

With regard to this clone: This sample includes further DNA sequences coding for the same CDR3. CDR3 DNA: TGTGCCAGCAGTTTAAGGGGGGGCTATGGCTACACCTTC. Translating it yields CASSLRGGYGYTF. The V and J genes are TRBV28 and TRBJ1-2, with D perhaps TRBD1 (6 bases). The CDR3 has 13 residues. The germline gives CDR1 MDHEN, CDR2 SYDVKM. The V gene lost 2 bases and the J gene lost 4 bases, with 8 bases spanning the gap.

This chain joins TRBV18 and TRBJ1-2; 11 positions match TRBD1. Germline V CDR1 and CDR2: KGHSH, LQKENI. The CDR3 spans 15 residues. With V trimmed by 3 bases and J by 4 bases, 4 bases remained unmatched. The CDR3 is CASSPGTGGAYGYTF. The CDR3 bases are TGTGCCAGCTCACCCGGGACAGGGGGGGCCTATGGCTACACCTTC.

This chain links TRBV3-1 (or the pseudogene TRBV3-2) with TRBJ1-2; perhaps TRBD1 as D (6 bases). CDR1 and CDR2 (germline): LGHDT, YNNKEL (reference sequence). V lost 3 bases and J 7 bases, leaving 18 bases between the germline ends. The CDR3 has 15 amino acids. The CDR3, as DNA: TGTGCCAGCAGCCAGGCTACAGGGACCTCTATTGGCTACACCTTC. It is translated as CASSQATGTSIGYTF.

The chain links TRBV12-3 or TRBV12-4 to TRBJ1-1; D might be TRBD1 (5 bases). CDR3 length: 13 amino acids. The V end was cut by 0 bases, the J end by 4 bases, with 6 bases between. CDR3 amino acids: CASSLAGVTEAFF. In nucleotides, the CDR3 is TGTGCCAGCAGTTTAGCGGGGGTCACTGAAGCTTTCTTT.

This sequence joins TRBV5-1 and TRBJ1-1; maybe TRBD1 (5 bases). V lost 3 bases, J lost 3 bases, and 12 bases lay in between. The CDR3 covers 14 residues. Germline V gives CDR1 SGHRS, CDR2 YFSETQ. The CDR3: CASSSPGFHTEAFF. The CDR3 region has the DNA TGCGCCAGCAGCTCACCAGGGTTTCACACTGAAGCTTTCTTT.

The chain joins TRBV27 to TRBJ2-3; 8 bases map to TRBD2. The CDR3 has 15 residues. J lost 3 bases, V lost 4 bases, and 6 bases had no gene match. The germline gives CDR1 MNHEY, CDR2 SMNVEV (reference sequence). The CDR3 reads CASSSAGVGTDTQYF. The CDR3 DNA sequence: TGTGCCAGCAGTTCAGCGGGAGTGGGGACAGATACGCAGTATTTT.

The CDR3 bases are TGTGCCAGCAGCTTAAGGACAGGGGCAGATTCACCCCTCCACTTT. Its translation: CASSLRTGADSPLHF. The chain has TRBV7-3 and TRBJ1-6; 9 nucleotides agree with TRBD1. The V gene end was trimmed by 1 base and the J gene end by 8 bases; junction bases not matched to a gene: 3. CDR1 is SGHTA, CDR2 FQGTGA, per germline. The CDR3 has 15 amino acids. Variable domain in full (rest from reference TRBV7-3 and TRBJ1-6): GAGVSQTPSNKVTEKGKYVELRCDPISGHTALYWYRQSLGQGPEFLIYFQGTGAADDSGLPNDRFFAVRPEGSVSTLKIQRTERGDSAVYLCASSLRTGADSPLHFGNGTRLTVT.

The chain couples TRBV6-4 to TRBJ2-1; TRBD2 matches 8 bases. Germline V lookup: CDR1 MRHNA, CDR2 SNTAGT. This CDR3 spans 15 amino acids. V shed 3 bases, J shed 6 bases, and the junction held 7 bases outside the gene matches. CDR3 bases: TGTGCCAGCAGTGAAATTACTAGCGGCCCCAATGAGCAGTTCTTC. This encodes CASSEITSGPNEQFF.

The rearrangement joins TRBV9 to TRBJ2-7; 7 bases match TRBD1. The CDR3 runs to 13 residues. The germline V gene has CDR1 SGDLS and CDR2 YYNGEE. The trim removed 4 bases at V and 5 bases at J, leaving 6 bases unmatched. The CDR3 region is CASSLYDRDEQYF. The CDR3 DNA reads as TGTGCCAGCAGCCTCTACGACAGGGACGAGCAGTACTTC.

The rearrangement links TRBV19 to TRBJ1-5; 10 bases are shared with TRBD1. V dropped 0 bases and J dropped 6; count of bases not matched to a gene: 2. The CDR3 runs 15 residues. The germline V gene has CDR1 LNHDA and CDR2 SQIVND (reference sequence). The CDR3 DNA follows: TGTGCCAGTAGTATAGACGGGACAGGGGTTCAGCCCCAGCATTTT. Translating it yields CASSIDGTGVQPQHF.